Listed below are T cell receptor beta chains from one sample, sequenced in a study of cytomegalovirus exposure and HLA in healthy donors. Assay used: immunoSEQ multiplex PCR; TCRdb lists only in-frame clones, some missing. The data show approximately 32,000 clones, 84% seen once. The sequenced sample was PBMCs. The receptor set was obtained from a woman in her late teens or twenties in good health and CMV-seronegative. Each CDR3 is given with its conserved first and last residue. The order of the fields is J gene, D gene, V gene, CDR3 protein. The D gene is left open where the match is weak.

TRBJ1-1 | TRBD1 | TRBV28 | CASSLFSVVYQGDTEAFF
TRBJ2-2 | TRBD1 | TRBV11-2 | CASSRPQGARTGELFF
TRBJ1-5 | TRBD1 | TRBV28 | CASTPGQGEAQPQNF
NA | TRBD1 | TRBV9 | CASSAGRVGQGYEQYF
TRBJ2-5 | TRBD2 | TRBV11-2 | CASSLLVAGGQETQYF
TRBJ2-3 | TRBD2 | TRBV6-4 | CASSDSRGGGTDTQYF
TRBJ2-3 | TRBD2 | TRBV4-1 | CASSQVLAGYTDTQYF
TRBJ2-5 | TRBD1 | TRBV5-1 | CASSPGQGETQYF
TRBJ2-1 | NA | TRBV7-9 | CASSPPYIHEQFF
TRBJ1-1 | TRBD1 | TRBV7-9 | CASSLADRANTEAFF
TRBJ2-7 | TRBD1 | TRBV11-2 | CASSSNEGATAYEQYF
TRBJ2-5 | NA | TRBV15 | CATAGQQETQYF
TRBJ2-1 | NA | TRBV9 | CASSAEGSSYNEQFF
TRBJ2-7 | TRBD1 | TRBV27 | CASSPGTGIYEQYF
TRBJ2-1 | TRBD2 | TRBV28 | CASSSVVGLASYNEQFF
TRBJ2-5 | NA | TRBV4-3 | CASSSVTQETQYF
TRBJ2-3 | NA | TRBV7-3 | CASSSHSGTDTQYF
TRBJ2-7 | TRBD2 | TRBV11-2 | CASSLEFASGITYEQYF
TRBJ1-2 | TRBD1 | TRBV6-1 | CASSELQGERGGYTF
TRBJ1-5 | NA | TRBV15 | CATGRDNQPQHF
TRBJ1-2 | NA | TRBV6-5 | CASSYLPGANYGYTF
TRBJ2-1 | TRBD2 | TRBV4-3 | CASSQEGGGTYNEQFF
TRBJ2-2 | NA | TRBV11-2 | CASSQGQGGNTGELFF
TRBJ2-1 | TRBD1 | TRBV7-6 | CASSLGTGDGEQFF
TRBJ2-1 | TRBD1 | TRBV18 | CASSPRTGRSEQFF
TRBJ2-5 | TRBD2 | TRBV30 | CAWSPLDFTSGGPQETQYF
TRBJ2-7 | NA | TRBV29-1 | CSVAADYEQYF
TRBJ2-7 | NA | TRBV15 | CATSSAGEQYF
TRBJ1-1 | TRBD1 | TRBV28 | CASKLQGAWAGEAFF
TRBJ1-4 | TRBD1 | TRBV6-1 | CASSTQGAANEKLFF
TRBJ2-3 | TRBD1 | TRBV6-5 | CASSYGGDRGDTQYF
TRBJ2-3 | TRBD2 | TRBV6-4 | CASRRGGSEGDTQYF
TRBJ2-7 | TRBD1 | TRBV27 | CASSLTGAHYEQYF